Reported below is one T cell receptor beta chain. Its antigen is as yet unknown. PCR primers comprised 60 Vbeta and 13 Jbeta primers. Assay: immunoSEQ multiplex PCR; the TCRdb copy retains only in-frame clones and omits some. Found here are 100,000 or so clones, around 74% of them singletons; the top ten hold over 9.5%. Trimming took 3 bases from V and 5 from J, leaving 11 bases between them. This CDR3 region has 14 residues. The germline gives CDR1 SGHTA, CDR2 FQGNSA. This entry comes from a study of cytomegalovirus exposure and HLA in healthy donors. Study-wide results and caveats: The investigators catalogued 150 or so TCR beta chains as cytomegalovirus-associated. Under in vitro conditions, three CMV-associated chains were confirmed as specific for CMV antigens. The majority of TCR sequences were rare, yet some public TCRs appeared in many donors. The availability of immune exposure information extended only to CMV serostatus.

The material sequenced was PBMCs. This TCR was sampled from a man aged 25 to 40 in good health and CMV-seropositive. V is TRBV7-2 and J is TRBJ1-3; D gene unclear. CDR3: CASSLVGSRNTIYF. CDR3 DNA: TGTGCCAGCAGCTTGGTAGGGAGTAGAAACACCATATATTTT.